This T cell receptor beta chain was captured by sequencing in a study of PD-L1 blockade in urothelial cancer. V was trimmed by 1 base and J by 6 bases, leaving 15 bases between them. The V gene's germline CDR1 is SNHLY and CDR2 FYNNEI. The CDR3 length is 16 residues. Clones were read by immunoSEQ multiplex PCR, and TCRdb kept only the in-frame ones, dropping some. The data contain about 84,000 clones, roughly 82% of them singletons. Study observations and caveats: Durable-benefit patients showed greater tumor-associated blood clone expansion at 3 weeks.

This clone was picked up one time. Its antigen is not identified. The chain couples TRBV2 to TRBJ2-2; a possible D gene is TRBD1 (6 bases). The TCR was taken from a man in his 70s with urothelial cancer. The input for sequencing was PBMCs, taken around atezolizumab (anti-PD-L1) treatment. As DNA, the CDR3 is TGTGCCAGCAGTGAAGAAGGGCGGCAGGGGTCCGGGGAGCTGTTTTTT. Protein: CASSEEGRQGSGELFF.